The 9 T cell receptor beta chains below all came from one sample that was sequenced in a study of response to subunit inactivated influenza vaccine. TCRdb redid the calling of the RT-PCR reads with MiXCR, one entry per CDR3 protein. The sample consists of around 760,000 distinct CDR3 sequences, approximately 15% of them appearing once. The sample was PBMCs from blood, taken approximately 15 days before vaccination. These receptors came from a middle-aged man who received an inactivated influenza vaccine.

The chain carries TRBV15 and TRBJ1-5; maybe TRBD1 (5 bases). CDR1 and CDR2 (germline): LNHNV, YYDKDF (reference sequence). Deletions cut 3 bases from V and 1 base from J, with 19 bases between. The CDR3 is 18 amino acids. The CDR3 coding sequence is TGTGCCACCAGCAGCTTCCTTTGGGGGGGGAACAGCAATCAGCCCCAGCATTTT. Its protein is CATSSFLWGGNSNQPQHF. Full variable domain (missing parts from reference TRBV15 and TRBJ1-5): DAMVIQNPRYQVTQFGKPVTLSCSQTLNHNVMYWYQQKSSQAPKLLFHYYDKDFNNEADTPDNFQSRRPNTSFCFLDIRSPGLGDTAMYLCATSSFLWGGNSNQPQHFGDGTRLSIL.

This clonotype appeared a few times. V usage is TRBV12-3 or TRBV12-4 and J usage is TRBJ2-2; 9 positions match TRBD1. The CDR3 spans 16 residues. The V gene end was trimmed by 6 bases and the J gene end by 3 bases; junction bases not matched to a gene: 8. The CDR3 loop reads CASSKGQGIHTGELFF. Written as DNA, the CDR3 is TGTGCCAGCAGCAAAGGACAGGGGATCCACACCGGGGAGCTGTTTTTT.

This clonotype has ten or more counts. This chain links TRBV14 with TRBJ2-2; tentatively, D is TRBD1 or TRBD2 (5 bases each). The CDR3 consists of 18 residues. CDR1 and CDR2 from the germline V gene are SGHDN and FVKESK. V was shortened by 0 bases and J by 4 bases, with 18 bases between the two germline ends. The DNA for the CDR3 is TGTGCCAGCAGCCAAGACCCGGTTCGGGGCCATCTCACCGGGGAGCTGTTTTTT. It is translated as CASSQDPVRGHLTGELFF.

This clonotype has at least ten counts. The V call is TRBV5-1, the J call TRBJ2-3, with a weak D call TRBD2 (5 bases). The CDR3 has 15 residues. From germline, CDR1 is SGHRS and CDR2 YFSETQ. Trimming took 0 bases from V and 4 from J, leaving 12 bases between them. DNA for the CDR3: TGCGCCAGCAGCTTGGTTCACGGGGTTTCAGATACGCAGTATTTT. This translates into CASSLVHGVSDTQYF.

The rearrangement links TRBV7-9 to TRBJ1-2; D is uncertain. The germline V gene encodes CDR1 SEHNR and CDR2 FQNEAQ (reference sequence). The CDR3 covers 14 residues. Trimming removed 4 bases at V and 1 base at J, with 10 bases between. The CDR3 sequence is CASSSLEVNYGYTF. The CDR3 nucleotides are TGTGCCAGCAGCTCACTCGAGGTTAACTATGGCTACACCTTC.

This clonotype was counted at least ten times. This sequence joins TRBV27 and TRBJ1-1; no reliable D call. V lost 4 bases and J lost 0, with 9 bases in between. The CDR3 has 14 amino acids. Germline V gene data show CDR1 as MNHEY and CDR2 as SMNVEV (reference sequence). The CDR3 reads CASSYGRMNTEAFF. The CDR3 DNA reads TGTGCCAGCAGTTATGGGAGAATGAACACTGAAGCTTTCTTT.

This chain connects TRBV7-2 to TRBJ2-1, with 9 bases matching TRBD2. This CDR3 is built from 16 residues. Germline loops: CDR1 SGHTA, CDR2 FQGNSA. Unmatched junction bases numbered 12, after V lost 6 bases and J lost 6 bases. The CDR3 region is CASRRGGGAVSNEQFF. In nucleotides, the CDR3 is TGTGCCAGCAGACGAGGCGGGGGGGCCGTATCCAATGAGCAGTTCTTC.

This sequence joins TRBV18 and TRBJ2-7, with D unclear. The V gene's germline CDR1 is KGHSH and CDR2 LQKENI. There are 13 residues in the CDR3. Deletions cut 3 bases from V and 0 bases from J, with 6 bases between. The CDR3 spells CASSPENSYEQYF. The DNA of the CDR3 is TGTGCCAGCTCACCCGAAAACTCCTACGAGCAGTACTTC.

This clonotype occurred a few times. V is TRBV28 and J is TRBJ2-5, with D unresolved. The V gene lost 3 bases and the J gene lost 5 bases, with 10 bases spanning the gap. The germline gives CDR1 MDHEN, CDR2 SYDVKM. There are 13 residues in the CDR3. CDR3: CASSFLYSETQYF. CDR3 nucleotides: TGTGCCAGCAGTTTTCTTTATTCCGAGACCCAGTACTTC.